The 9 T cell receptor beta chains below were found in one sample sequenced in a study of cytomegalovirus exposure and HLA in healthy donors. The PCR used 60 Vbeta and 13 Jbeta primers. The repertoire was sequenced with immunoSEQ multiplex PCR; TCRdb's copy has only in-frame clones and lacks some. The data hold about 110,000 clones, with approximately 70% observed a single time. The specimen was PBMCs. These receptors originate from a man aged 40-49 years in good health and CMV-seropositive.

The chain couples TRBV27 to TRBJ2-7, with 10 bases matching TRBD1. CDR3 length equals 14 residues. With V trimmed by 5 bases and J by 5 bases, 6 bases remained unmatched. The germline V gene encodes CDR1 MNHEY and CDR2 SMNVEV (reference sequence). CDR3 nucleotide sequence: TGTGCCAGCAGTACGAGGGACAGGGGAGACGAGCAGTACTTC. Its translation: CASSTRDRGDEQYF.

The chain couples TRBV9 to TRBJ2-1; the match to TRBD2 covers 9 bases. V gave up 3 bases and J gave up 0 bases; unmatched junction bases: 7. Per the germline V gene, CDR1 is SGDLS and CDR2 is YYNGEE. This CDR3 is built from 17 residues. As DNA, the CDR3 is TGTGCCAGCAGCGCCGGGCTTAGCGGGGGCTCCTACAATGAGCAGTTCTTC. It yields the protein CASSAGLSGGSYNEQFF.

This rearrangement joins TRBV5-4 to TRBJ2-3, with TRBD1 matching 8 bases. The CDR3 length is 15 residues. V gave up 2 bases and J gave up 3 bases; unmatched junction bases: 5. Germline V gene data show CDR1 as SGHNT and CDR2 as YYREEE (reference sequence). The CDR3 reads CASSFVTGGTDTQYF. CDR3 coding DNA: TGTGCCAGCAGCTTTGTAACAGGGGGGACAGATACGCAGTATTTT.

The rearrangement links TRBV7-9 to TRBJ2-5; TRBD1 agrees at 12 bases. Looked up from germline, CDR1 is SEHNR and CDR2 is FQNEAQ (reference sequence). The length of the CDR3 is 15 residues. With V trimmed by 4 bases and J by 4 bases, 4 bases remained unmatched. CDR3 in amino acids: CASSWGQGAGETQYF. The CDR3 nucleotides read TGTGCCAGCAGCTGGGGACAGGGGGCCGGAGAGACCCAGTACTTC.

This sequence joins TRBV10-3 and TRBJ2-5; a weak D match, TRBD2 (5 bases). Trimming left V 1 base short and J 4 bases short, with 16 bases between. The length of the CDR3 is 16 residues. Germline lookup yields CDR1 ENHRY and CDR2 SYGVKD. The CDR3 sequence is CAISEFGTGTRETQYF. CDR3 coding DNA: TGTGCCATCAGTGAGTTCGGAACGGGAACACGAGAGACCCAGTACTTC.

The gene calls are TRBV10-2 and TRBJ1-1; D perhaps matches TRBD1 (5 bases). The CDR3 has 13 residues. The V end was cut by 2 bases, the J end by 4 bases, with 8 bases between. Germline CDR1 is WSHSY and CDR2 is SAAADI. The CDR3 reads CASSEAQGTEAFF. The CDR3 nucleotides read TGCGCCAGCAGTGAGGCCCAGGGCACTGAAGCTTTCTTT.

CDR3 protein: CASSDQISTEAFF. The CDR3 coding sequence is TGTGCCAGCAGTGATCAGATAAGCACTGAAGCTTTCTTT. The chain has TRBV6-6 and TRBJ1-1; D is ambiguous. CDR1 is MNHNY and CDR2 is SVGAGI in the germline V gene (reference sequence). With 5 bases removed from V and 4 bases from J, the gap between germline ends came to 11 bases. The CDR3 consists of 13 residues.

This clone appeared once. The V and J genes are TRBV5-6 and TRBJ2-7; D is possibly TRBD1 (5 bases). Germline CDR1 SGHDT, CDR2 YYEEEE. V was shortened by 1 base and J by 0 bases, with 8 bases between the two germline ends. The length of the CDR3 is 14 residues. Here the CDR3 reads CASSLKTASYEQYF. In nucleotides, the CDR3 is TGTGCCAGCAGCTTGAAGACAGCCTCCTACGAGCAGTACTTC.

The genes are TRBV2 and TRBJ2-3; 10 bases fit TRBD2. The ends lost 7 bases at V and 2 bases at J; junction bases unmatched: 12. The germline CDR1 and CDR2 sequences are SNHLY and FYNNEI. The CDR3 totals 17 residues. In DNA, the CDR3 is TGTGCCAGCACCCAACTGCCTAGCGGGAGTTCCACAGATACGCAGTATTTT. As protein: CASTQLPSGSSTDTQYF. The full variable domain, rest sourced from reference TRBV2 and TRBJ2-3, is EPEVTQTPSHQVTQMGQEVILRCVPISNHLYFYWYRQILGQKVEFLVSFYNNEISEKSEIFDDQFSVERPDGSNFTLKIRSTKLEDSAMYFCASTQLPSGSSTDTQYFGPGTRLTVL.